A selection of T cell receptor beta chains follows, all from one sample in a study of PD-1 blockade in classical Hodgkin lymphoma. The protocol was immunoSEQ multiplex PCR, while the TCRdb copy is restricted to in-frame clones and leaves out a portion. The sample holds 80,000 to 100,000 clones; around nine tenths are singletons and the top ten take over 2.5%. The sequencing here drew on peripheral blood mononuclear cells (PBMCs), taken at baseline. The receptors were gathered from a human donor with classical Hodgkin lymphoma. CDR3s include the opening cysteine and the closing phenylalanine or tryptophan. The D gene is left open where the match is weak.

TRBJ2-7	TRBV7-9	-	CASSLGFGEQYF	TGTGCCAGCAGCTTAGGTTTTGGAGAACAGTACTTC
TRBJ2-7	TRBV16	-	CASSQLAGAHEQYF	TGTGCCAGCAGCCAATTGGCAGGGGCCCACGAGCAGTACTTC
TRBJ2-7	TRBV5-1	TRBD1	CASSLSRDSMGEQYF	TGCGCCAGCAGCTTGAGCAGGGACAGCATGGGCGAGCAGTACTTC
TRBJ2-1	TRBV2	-	CASNTRVSKYNEQFF	TGTGCCAGCAATACCAGGGTTTCCAAATACAATGAGCAGTTCTTC
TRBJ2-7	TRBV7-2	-	CASSLDFSSYEQYF	TGTGCCAGCAGCTTAGATTTTAGCTCCTACGAGCAGTACTTC
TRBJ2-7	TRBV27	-	CASSPSGGRSYEQYF	TGTGCCAGCAGCCCGTCTGGGGGAAGGTCCTACGAGCAGTACTTC
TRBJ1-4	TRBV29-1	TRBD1	CSALDRVEKLFF	TGCAGCGCCCTGGACAGGGTGGAAAAACTGTTTTTT
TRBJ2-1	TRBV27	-	CAIGGLIF	TGTGCCATTGGGGGTCTAATCTTC
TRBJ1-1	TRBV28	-	CASSLFNDTEAFF	TGTGCCAGCAGTTTATTCAACGACACTGAAGCTTTCTTT
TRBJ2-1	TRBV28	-	CASSYPGRYPNEQFF	TGTGCCAGCAGTTACCCGGGACGGTACCCCAATGAGCAGTTCTTC
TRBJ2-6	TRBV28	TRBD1	CASRSLRGRIGANVLTF	TGTGCCAGCAGGTCGTTGAGGGGGCGGATTGGGGCCAACGTCCTGACTTTC
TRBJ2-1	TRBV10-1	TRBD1	CASSADRSRYGNEQFF	TGCGCCAGCAGTGCGGACAGGTCCCGGTACGGCAATGAGCAGTTCTTC
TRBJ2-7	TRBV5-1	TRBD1	CASSSRQGGTHEQYF	TGCGCCAGCAGCTCCCGACAGGGTGGTACCCACGAGCAGTACTTC
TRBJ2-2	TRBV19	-	CASSTPGNTGELFF	TGTGCCAGTAGCACCCCGGGAAACACCGGGGAGCTGTTTTTT
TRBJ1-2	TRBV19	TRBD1	CASSTRTGLDYGYTF	TGTGCCAGTAGTACCAGGACAGGGCTTGACTATGGCTACACCTTC
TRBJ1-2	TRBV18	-	CASSPGGTGRSGGYTF	TGTGCCAGCTCACCAGGTGGCACAGGGAGATCAGGCGGCTACACCTTC
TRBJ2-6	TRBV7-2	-	CASSLIVSGANVLTF	TGTGCCAGCAGCTTAATCGTCTCTGGGGCCAACGTCCTGACTTTC
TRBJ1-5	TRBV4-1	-	CASSQDGTGHQPQHF	TGCGCCAGCAGCCAAGATGGAACAGGTCATCAGCCCCAGCATTTT